The entry below describes one T cell receptor (beta chain). Its antigen is as yet unknown. After expansion with viral peptide pools in the ViraFEST assay, antigen-specific CD4+ T cells were sequenced. Following culture for more than 9 days, CD4+ T cells were isolated. All study participants received two doses of BNT162b2 or mRNA-1273 vaccine. Among the vaccine recipients, none had a prior SARS-CoV-2 infection, and nucleocapsid antibodies were negative. The V and J ends lost 1 base and 14 bases, in that order; junction bases with no gene match: 9. Germline CDR1 and CDR2: KGHSH and LQKENI. The CDR3 extends over 15 amino acids. The sample comes from a study of vaccination effects on CD4 cells after COVID-19. Study results and caveats: Healthy vaccine recipients' vaccine-induced clones were almost all SARS-CoV-2 mono-reactive. Infection- and vaccine-induced clones contracted markedly late after vaccination. The study enrolled few convalescent patients and sampled no early post-infection timepoints.

Generated by immunoSEQ multiplex PCR, the TCRdb table keeps only in-frame clones and is missing some. The data show some 30,000 clones, roughly four fifths seen once. The sample was CD4+ T cells from PBMCs cultured with HCoV-229E spike peptides, taken after COVID-19 vaccination. The sequence derives from a human donor who received a COVID-19 vaccine. The V gene is TRBV18, the J gene TRBJ1-6; 9 nucleotides match TRBD1. CDR3 sequence (DNA): TGTGCCAGCTCACCACGCGAGACAGGGGGTGACACCCTCCACTTT. It yields the protein CASSPRETGGDTLHF.